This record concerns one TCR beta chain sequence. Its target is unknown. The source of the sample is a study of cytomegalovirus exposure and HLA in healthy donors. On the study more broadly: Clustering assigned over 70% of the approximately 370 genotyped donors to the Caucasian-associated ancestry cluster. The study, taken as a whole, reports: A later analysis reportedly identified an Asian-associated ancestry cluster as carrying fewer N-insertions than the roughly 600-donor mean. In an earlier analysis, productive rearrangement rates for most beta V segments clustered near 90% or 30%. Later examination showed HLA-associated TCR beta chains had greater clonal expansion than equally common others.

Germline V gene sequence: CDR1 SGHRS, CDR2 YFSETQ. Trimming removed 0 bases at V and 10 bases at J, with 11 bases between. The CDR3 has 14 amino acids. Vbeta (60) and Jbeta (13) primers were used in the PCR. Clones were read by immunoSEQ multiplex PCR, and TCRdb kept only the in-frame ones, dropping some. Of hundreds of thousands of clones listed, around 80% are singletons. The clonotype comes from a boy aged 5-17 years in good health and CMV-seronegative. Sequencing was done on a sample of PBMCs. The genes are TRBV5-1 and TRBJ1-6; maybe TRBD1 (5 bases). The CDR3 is CASSLGQSISPLHF. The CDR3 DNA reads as TGCGCCAGCAGCTTGGGACAGTCTATCTCACCCCTCCACTTT.